The 3 T cell receptor beta chains below were found in one sample sequenced in a study of blood T cells in healthy people across ages. Together with a sample-barcoded 5' primer, a J-beta primer mix was included in a second PCR lasting roughly 7 to 11 cycles. Via MiXCR, TCRdb re-called the 5' RACE reads, giving one row per CDR3 protein. Here the sample spans 1.8 million or so distinct CDR3 sequences, roughly 43% being singletons. The sequencing input was blood. The receptors originated from a human donor in good health.

In DNA form, the CDR3 reads TGTGCCAGCTCTACCGAGCCGACAGTTAACTATGGCTACACCTTC. Translation: CASSTEPTVNYGYTF. The chain couples TRBV18 to TRBJ1-2; D is possibly TRBD1 (5 bases). The CDR3 consists of 15 residues. Trimming took 6 bases from V and 1 from J, leaving 15 bases between them. Looked up from germline, CDR1 is KGHSH and CDR2 is LQKENI.

In its sample, this clonotype was seen a few times. The V gene is TRBV20-1, the J gene TRBJ2-3; 7 bases line up with TRBD1. Trimming cost V 3 bases and J 3 bases; bases outside gene matches: 12. This CDR3 comprises 16 residues. Looked up from germline, CDR1 is DFQATT and CDR2 is SNEGSKA (reference sequence). CDR3 protein: CSASRQGGVLTDTQYF. In DNA, the CDR3 is TGCAGTGCTAGTAGACAGGGTGGTGTGTTGACAGATACGCAGTATTTT.

The chain uses TRBV12-3 or TRBV12-4 and TRBJ2-3; perhaps D is TRBD1 or TRBD2 (5 bases each). The CDR3 covers 15 residues. Trimming took off 3 bases at V and 8 bases at J, with 18 bases between the two ends. The CDR3 sequence: CASSLGYLGEGTQYF. CDR3 nucleotide sequence: TGTGCCAGCAGTTTGGGCTACCTGGGGGAAGGTACGCAGTATTTT.